The text below deals with one T cell receptor (beta chain). An amount of RNA that ranged from about 0.45 to 1 ug was reverse transcribed with random hexamers. TCRdb re-called the immunoSEQ multiplex PCR reads through MiXCR, storing one row per CDR3 protein. The sample records under 200,000 distinct CDR3 sequences, under 95% being singletons. This CDR3 is 14 amino acids long. Between the trimmed V and J ends, which lost 6 bases and 7 bases, there was a span of 15 bases. The germline gives CDR1 SNHLY, CDR2 FYNNEI. This entry comes from a study of CD8 T cells in Susac syndrome. The chain joins TRBV2 to TRBJ2-2, with D possibly TRBD1 on 6 matching bases. The sequencing input was CD4+ T cells from PBMCs. The TCR originated in a human donor in good health. CDR3 DNA: TGTGCCAGCAGCAGGACAGTCAGAGGCGGGGAGCTGTTTTTT. This translates into CASSRTVRGGELFF.